The rows below give T cell receptor beta chains drawn from one sample of a study of blood T cell repertoires in COVID-19. Assay: immunoSEQ multiplex PCR; the TCRdb copy retains only in-frame clones and omits some. The sample lists just under 50,000 clones, about 88% occurring once. Sample: peripheral blood. The receptor set was obtained from a human donor in a cohort sampled during active COVID-19. Both conserved end residues are part of each CDR3.

v_call cdr3_aa
TRBV4-1 CASSQADRSGGYTF
TRBV3-1/TRBV3-2 CASGGGEIYEQYF
TRBV5-6 CASSLGQGSINEKLFF
TRBV28 CASSQFGGSSGNTIYF
TRBV30 CAWSLWARGTEAFF
TRBV15 CATSRDRGMNTEAFF
TRBV10-3 CAISELFDMGSGYTF
TRBV7-9 CASSLVSSGATGELFF
TRBV30 CAWSVSGQGIAFF
TRBV5-4 CASSLGALRQDTQYF
TRBV5-1 CASSQTGALTEAFF
TRBV14 CASSQLGKNTEAFF
TRBV7-8 CASSSGQKETQYF
TRBV9 CASSVVAGTEAFF
TRBV6-5 CASSYSARSNQPQHF
TRBV28 CASSTLGTGYSNQPQHF
TRBV7-9 CASSFNRDQPQHF
TRBV18 CASSPLGHRMNTEAFF
TRBV18 CASSPLQGGEKLFF
TRBV19 CASSPPAGGREKLFF
TRBV19 CASSPGQPAGANVLTF
TRBV9 CASSPGHQNYGYTF
TRBV28 CASSSMRAGGSEQYF
TRBV14 CASSLILRERTEAFF
TRBV7-3 CASSPPRGEQFF
TRBV11-3 CASMLAGGRTDTQYF
TRBV5-4 CASSSPTSGRSDTQYF
TRBV6-4 CASSTSGTDTQYF
TRBV5-6 CASSFALGGSTDTQYF
TRBV2 CASSSQILTGQPQHF
TRBV13 CASSLVGRGHTDTQYF
TRBV5-1 CASSLKSFGTGTPLTGNTIYF
TRBV19 CASSIDPLGLAGGPQFF
TRBV28 CASNQRGSTYEQYF
TRBV19 CASSSYRVGPEAFF
TRBV10-3 CAISFSGSGNNEQFF
TRBV27 CASSLEGSSYNEQFF
TRBV7-3 CASSPAGGSYEQYF
TRBV11-1 CASSSTGLGYGYTF
TRBV15 CATSRDRGEYTEAFF
TRBV6-6 CASNLLETYEQYF